The clone carrying this T cell receptor (beta chain) was detected ten times or more. Its specificity is not known. The V end lost 8 bases, the J end lost 1 base, and 5 bases lay between the germline ends. There are 11 residues in the CDR3. CDR1 is SGHAT, CDR2 FQNNGV, per germline. This sample is drawn from a study of molecular identifiers for immune sequencing clone quantification. Study-level information: Four portions were sequenced after RNA from roughly 21,000 or 96,000 naive CD8 cells was split five ways in replicates. Notes on the study in general: The study found clones above 20 RNA copies held over 98% of effector molecules and under 1% in naive cells.

A CD8+CD4-CCR7+CD45RA+ gate was used to sort naive CD8 T cells. Previously described methods and listed TCR primers were used for bulk TCR libraries. TCRdb redid the calling of the PCR reads with MiXCR, one entry per CDR3 protein. The sample holds about 32,000 distinct CDR3 sequences, approximately 20% seen once. Sequencing used naive CD8+ T cells from blood, with Jurkat cell RNA spiked in. The subset is: FACS-sorted CD8+CD4-CCR7+CD45RA+ naive T cells. The TCR comes from a human donor in good health. Some libraries in this study had Jurkat cell RNA spiked in. V and J are TRBV11-2 and TRBJ1-1; unclear D gene. The CDR3 DNA reads as TGTGCCAGCGTGGGGAACACTGAAGCTTTCTTT. Its translation: CASVGNTEAFF. The full variable domain, with the rest looked up from reference TRBV11-2 and TRBJ1-1, is EAGVAQSPRYKIIEKRQSVAFWCNPISGHATLYWYQQILGQGPKLLIQFQNNGVVDDSQLPKDRFSAERLKGVDSTLKIQPAKLEDSAVYLCASVGNTEAFFGQGTRLTVV.